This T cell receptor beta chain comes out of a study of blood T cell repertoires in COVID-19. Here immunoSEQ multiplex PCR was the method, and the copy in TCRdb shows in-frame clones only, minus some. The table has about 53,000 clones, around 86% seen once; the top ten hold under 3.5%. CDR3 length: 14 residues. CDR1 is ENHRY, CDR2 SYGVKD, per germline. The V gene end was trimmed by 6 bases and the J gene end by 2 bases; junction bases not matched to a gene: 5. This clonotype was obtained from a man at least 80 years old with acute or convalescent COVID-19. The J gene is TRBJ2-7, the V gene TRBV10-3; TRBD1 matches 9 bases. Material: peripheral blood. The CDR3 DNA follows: TGTGCCATCAGGGGACAGGGTGTAACCTACGAGCAGTACTTC. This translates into CAIRGQGVTYEQYF.